This entry describes one T cell receptor beta chain. Its antigen is not known. The data are from a study of Ad26.COV2.S vaccination and SARS-CoV-2 variants. Study-level points and caveats: Reported findings describe substantial breadth in spike-specific CD8+ and CD4+ T cell responses following vaccination.

Generated by immunoSEQ multiplex PCR, the TCRdb table keeps only in-frame clones and is missing some. Altogether approximately 480,000 clones are present, approximately 88% being singletons, with the ten largest covering about 13%. Per the germline V gene, CDR1 is SQVTM and CDR2 is ANQGSEA. V lost 4 bases and J lost 1; bases outside the gene matches: 7. This CDR3 contains 15 residues. Treatment: some 20 received Ad26.COV2.S at low or high dose, single or two shots; several received placebo; per-sample allocation not given. On day 63 after the first injection, vaccine and placebo recipients gave samples. The study used a vaccine consisting of an Ad26 vector that expressed Wuhan-strain SARS-CoV-2 spike.

The V call is TRBV29-1, the J call TRBJ1-5, with TRBD1 matching 7 bases. The receptor comes from a person aged 18 to 65 who received the Ad26.COV2.S COVID-19 vaccine or a placebo. The specimen was peripheral blood, collected in a trial of Ad26.COV2.S vaccine versus placebo. The DNA of the CDR3 is TGCAGCGTTGTTCAGGGGGGCTCGAGCAATCAGCCCCAGCATTTT. Amino acid sequence: CSVVQGGSSNQPQHF.